This TCR beta chain emerged from a study of blood T cell repertoires in COVID-19. About the research overall: Whether acute or convalescent, the COVID-19 samples came from the United States, Italy and Spain. PBMCs, B-cell-depleted T cells, or T cells were the source of the cDNA or gDNA that made up the material.

Authors' methods: Amplification from reference gene primers served as the basis for estimated nucleated cell counts. Sequencing was performed with immunoSEQ multiplex PCR; in TCRdb, only in-frame clones are kept and a portion is missing. V and J calls and clone size are those listed in that table; D and trimming were worked out from the DNA. Of about 170,000 clones listed, about 88% are singletons. Sequences were obtained from peripheral blood. This sequence was found in a woman of 80 years or more in a cohort sampled during active or convalescent COVID-19.

The CDR3 is CASSEPDSRKWYGYTF. In DNA form, the CDR3 reads TGTGCCAGCAGTGAACCGGACAGCCGGAAGTGGTATGGCTACACCTTC. The chain recombines TRBV25-1 with TRBJ1-2; D is possibly TRBD1 (6 bases). Trimming cost V 2 bases and J 5 bases, with 18 bases left between them. The CDR3 has 16 amino acids. Germline V gives CDR1 MGHDK, CDR2 SYGVNS.